The sequence of this TCR beta chain was determined in a study of T cells in Graves' hyperthyroidism and ophthalmopathy. Across the whole study: Peripheral blood was obtained at initial diagnosis, preceding any treatment.

There were TCR beta CDR3 regions amplified from RNA transcripts. A set of HTBI primers served as the primers for a first-round RT-PCR of the TCR CDR3. TCRdb analysed the multiplex PCR reads with MiXCR anew, one entry per CDR3 protein. The sample includes about half a million distinct CDR3 sequences, around 24% of them seen just once. The CDR3 is made up of 12 amino acids. The V gene's germline CDR1 is SQVTM and CDR2 ANQGSEA. A few counts support this clonotype. One end of the junction does not line up with germline, which may come from a read error. The TCR sequence derives from a woman in her twenties or thirties with Graves' ophthalmopathy. Sequenced input: blood. The chain couples TRBV29-1 to TRBJ1-2, with 9 nucleotides matching TRBD1. CDR3 in amino acids: CSVGTGTYGYTF. The CDR3 nucleotides are TGTAGCGTTGGGACAGGGACCTATGGCTACACCTTC.